The 26 T cell receptor beta chains given below trace back to one sample, sequenced in a study of read filtering for tumor transcriptome and immune sequencing. This library used about 400 ng RNA and molecular barcoded adaptors spanning alpha/delta and beta/gamma chains. TCRdb recomputed calls from the reads with MiXCR, one row per CDR3 protein. Among tens of thousands of distinct CDR3 sequences listed, roughly 12% were seen once. The material sequenced was a population of CD138-negative cells sorted from bone marrow. These receptors all stem from a donor at least 40 years old with multiple myeloma.

Many counts were recorded for this clonotype. A junction end diverges from the germline sequence, so it may reflect a read error. The gene calls are TRBV5-6 and TRBJ2-3, with D perhaps TRBD1 (6 bases). Per germline, CDR1 SGHDT and CDR2 YYEEEE. The CDR3 is 12 amino acids. In DNA, the CDR3 is TGTGCCAGCAGCTTGGAACGTTGGACAGTGGCTTTT. Its protein product is CASSLERWTVAF.

This clonotype was detected ten times or more. The chain employs TRBV5-1 and TRBJ1-1, with a possible D match to TRBD1 (5 bases). V lost 4 bases to trimming and J lost 3 bases, with 13 bases between them. The CDR3 has 14 residues. CDR1 and CDR2 from the germline V gene are SGHRS and YFSETQ. CDR3: CASSRTLRDTEAFF. CDR3 nucleotides: TGCGCCAGCAGCCGGACACTCCGGGACACTGAAGCTTTCTTT.

This clonotype came up many times. The chain couples TRBV27 to TRBJ1-1; D is possibly TRBD1 (5 bases). Germline lookup yields CDR1 MNHEY and CDR2 SMNVEV (reference sequence). V lost 6 bases and J 1 base, leaving 18 bases between the germline ends. The CDR3 totals 16 residues. CDR3 sequence: CASSLITPTANTEAFF. The CDR3 coding sequence is TGTGCCAGCAGCCTTATTACTCCGACAGCGAACACTGAAGCTTTCTTT.

In this sample, this clonotype turned up many times. V is TRBV20-1 and J is TRBJ2-3; TRBD1 matches 7 bases. The trim removed 5 bases at V and 6 bases at J, leaving 8 bases unmatched. The CDR3 length is 13 residues. Germline-derived CDR1 and CDR2 are DFQATT and SNEGSKA (reference sequence). The CDR3 DNA is TGCAGTGCTGAGAGACTCAGGGGGGATACGCAGTATTTT. Translation gives CSAERLRGDTQYF.

About this clonotype: Since no conserved phenylalanine or tryptophan closes the CDR3, a read error is the likely cause. The DNA of the CDR3 is TGTACCAGCAGTGTTAGGGGGCCCACCCACTCCTACAATGAGCAGTTCCTC. This sequence encodes CTSSVRGPTHSYNEQFL. V is TRBV25-1 and J is TRBJ2-1; 7 bases map to TRBD1. The CDR3 has 17 residues. Germline V gene sequence: CDR1 MGHDK, CDR2 SYGVNS.

This chain links TRBV4-1 with TRBJ1-1; D remains ambiguous. The CDR3 is 17 amino acids. V lost 0 bases, J lost 2 bases, and 16 bases lay in between. Germline-derived CDR1 and CDR2 are MGHRA and YSYEKL. In nucleotides, the CDR3 is TGCGCCAGCAGCCAAGATAAGTTCTGGCAGGCTAACACTGAAGCTTTCTTT. This translates into CASSQDKFWQANTEAFF.

In regard to this clonotype: An end of the junction differs from the germline gene, which may be a read error. The chain employs TRBV7-9 and TRBJ2-5; no reliable D call. The germline gives CDR1 SEHNR, CDR2 FQNEAQ (reference sequence). The CDR3 has 14 residues. CDR3 sequence reads: CASGLGAAQETQYF. CDR3 coding DNA: TGTGCCAGCGGCTTAGGTGCAGCTCAAGAGACCCAGTACTTC.

The rearrangement joins TRBV5-5 to TRBJ2-7, with D possibly being TRBD1 or TRBD2 (5 bases each). The CDR3 runs to 15 residues. Deletions cut 5 bases from V and 2 bases from J, with 17 bases between. Germline CDR1 is SGHKS and CDR2 is YYEKEE (reference sequence). CDR3 sequence reads: CASSLTGTSAYEQYF. CDR3 DNA: TGTGCCAGCAGTTTAACCGGGACGTCCGCCTACGAGCAGTACTTC. Looking up the rest from reference TRBV5-5 and TRBJ2-7 gives the full variable domain: DAGVTQSPTHLIKTRGQQVTLRCSPISGHKSVSWYQQVLGQGPQFIFQYYEKEERGRGNFPDRFSARQFPNYSSELNVNALLLGDSALYLCASSLTGTSAYEQYFGPGTRLTVT.

This clonotype was seen ten or more times. The chain is built from TRBV7-9 and TRBJ2-3, with D hard to call. Germline V CDR1 and CDR2: SEHNR, FQNEAQ (reference sequence). Trimming removed 2 bases from V and 0 bases from J, with 3 bases in between. This CDR3 has 13 amino acids. For the CDR3, the DNA is TGTGCCAGCAGCTTACCCAGCACAGATACGCAGTATTTT. The encoded protein is CASSLPSTDTQYF.

This clonotype was counted ten times or more. This chain joins TRBV7-6 and TRBJ1-5; 8 bases align to TRBD1. Germline V gene sequence: CDR1 SGHVS, CDR2 FNYEAQ. Unmatched junction bases numbered 23, after V lost 3 bases and J lost 4 bases. The length of the CDR3 is 21 residues. CDR3 DNA: TGTGCCAGCAGCTTTCAAGGGTCAGGCACAGGGGGACCCGTTTTGAATCAGCCCCAGCATTTT. Encoded protein: CASSFQGSGTGGPVLNQPQHF. The entire variable domain, with the rest obtained from reference TRBV7-6 and TRBJ1-5, is as follows: GAGVSQSPRYKVTKRGQDVALRCDPISGHVSLYWYRQALGQGPEFLTYFNYEAQQDKSGLPNDRFSAERPEGSISTLTIQRTEQRDSAMYRCASSFQGSGTGGPVLNQPQHFGDGTRLSIL.

This clonotype was observed many times. The chain links TRBV20-1 to TRBJ2-7, with D possibly TRBD2 on 6 matching bases. The V end was cut by 6 bases, the J end by 1 base, with 13 bases between. The CDR3 has 13 amino acids. The germline V gene encodes CDR1 DFQATT and CDR2 SNEGSKA (reference sequence). CDR3 residues: CSAPEGASYEQYF. The CDR3 region has the DNA TGCAGTGCCCCGGAGGGAGCGTCCTACGAGCAGTACTTC.

This clonotype was counted ten times or more. The V call is TRBV11-2, the J call TRBJ2-1, with 7 bases fitting TRBD2. The CDR3 has 16 residues. CDR1 and CDR2 from the germline V gene are SGHAT and FQNNGV. Trimming at V came to 5 bases and at J to 3 bases, leaving 10 bases not matched to a gene. In nucleotides, the CDR3 is TGTGCCAGCAGCAGACAGCGGGCGGGGGACTACAATGAGCAGTTCTTC. Its translation: CASSRQRAGDYNEQFF.

This clonotype was detected many times. This sequence joins TRBV7-2 and TRBJ2-2, with D unclear. Between the trimmed V and J ends, which lost 2 bases and 0 bases, there was a span of 10 bases. CDR3 size: 16 residues. Germline CDR1 and CDR2: SGHTA and FQGNSA. CDR3 protein: CASSLIPTPNTGELFF. The DNA of the CDR3 is TGTGCCAGCAGCTTAATACCCACACCGAACACCGGGGAGCTGTTTTTT. The variable domain in full, with the rest retrieved from reference TRBV7-2 and TRBJ2-2, is GAGVSQSPSNKVTEKGKDVELRCDPISGHTALYWYRQSLGQGLEFLIYFQGNSAPDKSGLPSDRFSAERTGGSVSTLTIQRTQQEDSAVYLCASSLIPTPNTGELFFGEGSRLTVL.

This clonotype was seen ten or more times. J is TRBJ1-3 and V is TRBV2; unclear D gene. Trimming left V 7 bases short and J 4 bases short, with 20 bases between. This CDR3 spans 16 amino acids. CDR1 is SNHLY and CDR2 is FYNNEI in the germline V gene. The CDR3 DNA reads TGTGCCAGCAAGATGGACCTGGACCTCTCGGGAAACACCATATATTTT. It is translated as CASKMDLDLSGNTIYF.

A note on this clonotype: Since a much larger clone is just one base distant, this may be a read error. The rearrangement joins TRBV4-2 to TRBJ1-3; D call uncertain. The ends were cut back, 3 bases at V and 2 bases at J, with 11 bases in the middle. Germline V gene lookup returns CDR1 LGHNA and CDR2 YNFKEQ. The CDR3 spans 15 residues. The CDR3 loop is CASSQEDYPGNTIYF. CDR3 in DNA: TGTGCCAGCAGCCAGGAGGACTACCCTGGAAACACCATATATTTT.

This clonotype was seen many times. The chain has TRBV5-1 and TRBJ2-3, with 14 nucleotides matching TRBD2. Germline assignment: CDR1 SGHRS and CDR2 YFSETQ. Trimming at V came to 1 base and at J to 1 base, leaving 8 bases not matched to a gene. CDR3 length: 19 residues. CDR3 DNA: TGCGCCAGCAGCTTGAGCCCCGGACTAGCGGGAGGACGCACAGATACGCAGTATTTT. Its protein is CASSLSPGLAGGRTDTQYF.

Ten or more counts support this clonotype. This chain links TRBV6-6 with TRBJ2-7, with 8 bases matching TRBD1. The CDR3 extends over 16 amino acids. Looked up from germline, CDR1 is MNHNY and CDR2 is SVGAGI (reference sequence). Losses at the gene ends were 9 bases for V and 3 bases for J; bases not matched to a gene: 16. Written as DNA, the CDR3 is TGTGCCAGTGCCGGGACAGGTATAATATTGGGCTACGAGCAGTACTTC. It encodes CASAGTGIILGYEQYF.

At least ten counts were recorded for this clonotype. V and J are TRBV20-1 and TRBJ1-1, with 7 bases identical to TRBD1. The V gene end was trimmed by 5 bases and the J gene end by 5 bases; junction bases not matched to a gene: 8. Per the germline V gene, CDR1 is DFQATT and CDR2 is SNEGSKA (reference sequence). The CDR3 runs 13 residues. CDR3 region: CSAFTGDGTEAFF. CDR3 nucleotide sequence: TGCAGTGCTTTCACAGGGGATGGGACTGAAGCTTTCTTT.

This clonotype was seen once. Given a far larger clone just one base away, this is likely a sequencing read error. V and J are TRBV3-2 and TRBJ2-7; the table's D call of TRBD2 was not tested on the DNA. TRBV3-2 is noted as a pseudogene. CDR3 size: 13 residues. The CDR3 sequence: CANSQTTGAEQYF. CDR3 sequence (DNA): TGTGCCAACAGCCAGACTACGGGAGCCGAGCAGTACTTC.

In regard to this clonotype: A read error is likely here: a far larger clone is one base away. The V and J genes are TRBV7-2 and TRBJ2-1; 10 bases are shared with TRBD2. Germline CDR1 SGHTA, CDR2 FQGNSA. V lost 1 base to trimming and J lost 10 bases; unmatched junction nucleotides: 25. The CDR3 sequence is 21 residues long. The CDR3 here is CASSLVGAGVIAGGRDYEQFF. The CDR3 nucleotides are TGTGCCAGCAGCTTAGTGGGCGCAGGGGTCATAGCGGGAGGTAGGGACTACGAGCAGTTCTTC.

In its sample, this clonotype was seen many times. This chain joins TRBV20-1 and TRBJ1-1; D call uncertain. Germline lookup yields CDR1 DFQATT and CDR2 SNEGSKA (reference sequence). The CDR3 loop spans 15 amino acids. The ends were cut back, 1 base at V and 3 bases at J, with 15 bases in the middle. In DNA form, the CDR3 reads TGCAGTGCTAGAGCGGCCGGGATGTTGGACACTGAAGCTTTCTTT. As protein: CSARAAGMLDTEAFF.

This clonotype was seen repeatedly, ten times or more. This rearrangement joins TRBV7-9 to TRBJ2-1; 11 nucleotides agree with TRBD2. Per the germline V gene, CDR1 is SEHNR and CDR2 is FQNEAQ (reference sequence). Losses at the gene ends were 1 base for V and 6 bases for J; bases not matched to a gene: 2. CDR3 length: 15 amino acids. Here the CDR3 reads CASSLVAGGVNEQFF. The CDR3 DNA is TGTGCCAGCAGCTTAGTAGCGGGAGGGGTCAATGAGCAGTTCTTC. Looking up the rest from reference TRBV7-9 and TRBJ2-1 gives the full variable domain: DTGVSQNPRHKITKRGQNVTFRCDPISEHNRLYWYRQTLGQGPEFLTYFQNEAQLEKSRLLSDRFSAERPKGSFSTLEIQRTEQGDSAMYLCASSLVAGGVNEQFFGPGTRLTVL.

This clonotype was recorded a few times. A read error may be the cause here, since a much bigger clone is one base away. The chain combines TRBV7-2 with TRBJ2-5, with D tentatively TRBD2 (6 bases). Germline V gene data show CDR1 as SGHTA and CDR2 as FQGNSA. The CDR3 covers 15 residues. This CDR3 reads CASSLQSGVGETKYF. The DNA for the CDR3 is TGTGCCAGCAGCTTACAGTCGGGAGTAGGGGAGACCAAGTACTTC. The full variable domain, in which reference TRBV7-2 and TRBJ2-5 provide the parts outside the CDR3, is GAGVSQSPSNKVTEKGKDVELRCDPISGHTALYWYRQSLGQGLEFLIYFQGNSAPDKSGLPSDRFSAERTGGSVSTLTIQRTQQEDSAVYLCASSLQSGVGETKYFGPGTRLLVL.

This clonotype was observed many times. The J gene is TRBJ2-1, the V gene TRBV29-1; D remains ambiguous. CDR1 and CDR2 from the germline V gene are SQVTM and ANQGSEA. This CDR3 has 12 amino acids. V dropped 7 bases and J dropped 7 bases, with 14 bases sitting between them. The CDR3 DNA follows: TGCAGCGCCCGCGGCGCGCAGAATGAGCAGTTCTTC. Residues: CSARGAQNEQFF.

This clonotype has a single count. V and J are TRBV5-1 and TRBJ2-2; the D is unclear. CDR1 and CDR2 from the germline V gene are SGHRS and YFSETQ. Trimming stripped 2 bases from V and 7 bases from J, with 18 bases between. The CDR3 loop spans 16 amino acids. The CDR3 sequence: CASSFDLEKRSGELFF. CDR3 nucleotides: TGCGCCAGCAGCTTCGATCTGGAAAAGCGTAGCGGGGAGCTGTTTTTT.

In this sample, this clonotype turned up many times. The chain has TRBV27 and TRBJ2-5, with 10 positions matching TRBD2. Germline assignment: CDR1 MNHEY and CDR2 SMNVEV (reference sequence). The J segment lost 3 bases and the V segment lost 6 bases, leaving 10 bases of the junction unmatched. The CDR3 consists of 16 residues. CDR3 bases: TGTGCCAGCAGCCCCCAGCGGGAGGGCGGTGAAGAGACCCAGTACTTC. Amino acids: CASSPQREGGEETQYF.